The 13 T cell receptor beta chains below come from one sample, sequenced in a study of cytomegalovirus exposure and HLA in healthy donors. A multiplex PCR was run with 60 Vbeta primers and 13 Jbeta primers. Some clones are missing from TCRdb's copy, which holds only in-frame ones; the method was immunoSEQ multiplex PCR. The specimen's table records some 60,000 clones. Sequenced input: PBMCs. Source of these receptors: a man between 25 and 39 years old in good health and CMV-seropositive.

This chain joins TRBV29-1 and TRBJ2-7, with 12 bases identical to TRBD1. The CDR3 length is 14 residues. Unmatched junction bases numbered 8, after V lost 5 bases and J lost 6 bases. The germline gives CDR1 SQVTM, CDR2 ANQGSEA. This CDR3 reads CSVTRDRGLSEQYF. As DNA, the CDR3 is TGCAGCGTTACCCGGGACAGGGGGCTCTCCGAGCAGTACTTC.

As concerns this clone: Distinct nucleotide sequences in the sample also encode this CDR3. The chain has TRBV7-8 and TRBJ1-5; D is possibly TRBD1 (5 bases). CDR3 length: 15 residues. CDR1 is SGHVS, CDR2 FQNEAQ, per germline. V shed 4 bases and J shed 6 bases, with 16 bases lying between them. The CDR3 region has the DNA TGTGCCAGCAGCTCGTCAGTAACGGGGGGTCAGCCCCAGCATTTT. Translated, it gives CASSSSVTGGQPQHF.

The chain couples TRBV25-1 to TRBJ2-5; tentatively, D is TRBD2 (7 bases). The CDR3 covers 14 residues. V was clipped by 1 base and J by 5 bases, with 11 bases between them. From germline, CDR1 is MGHDK and CDR2 SYGVNS. The CDR3 nucleotides are TGTGCCAGCAGTGAATGGGGGGGCGGGGAGACCCAGTACTTC. Its protein product is CASSEWGGGETQYF.

The CDR3 loop reads CASSTPGLAETGELFF. CDR3 nucleotide sequence: TGTGCCAGCAGCACCCCGGGACTAGCTGAGACCGGGGAGCTGTTTTTT. The V and J genes are TRBV9 and TRBJ2-2; TRBD2 matches 9 bases. The CDR3 has 16 amino acids. CDR1 is SGDLS and CDR2 is YYNGEE in the germline V gene. The V and J ends lost 4 bases and 5 bases, in that order; junction bases with no gene match: 9. The full variable domain, completed using reference TRBV9 and TRBJ2-2, is DSGVTQTPKHLITATGQRVTLRCSPRSGDLSVYWYQQSLDQGLQFLIQYYNGEERAKGNILERFSAQQFPDLHSELNLSSLELGDSALYFCASSTPGLAETGELFFGEGSRLTVL.

The rearrangement links TRBV6-1 to TRBJ1-5; 7 bases line up with TRBD1. The ends lost 7 bases at V and 2 bases at J; junction bases unmatched: 8. CDR3 size: 15 residues. CDR1 and CDR2 (germline): MNHNS, SASEGT. This CDR3 is CASTRFGQGNQPQHF. In DNA, the CDR3 is TGTGCCAGCACCCGATTCGGACAGGGCAATCAGCCCCAGCATTTT.

V usage is TRBV6-5 and J usage is TRBJ1-2, with no clear D. Germline V gives CDR1 MNHEY, CDR2 SVGAGI. This CDR3 contains 12 residues. Trimming stripped 10 bases from V and 0 bases from J, with 9 bases between. The DNA for the CDR3 is TGTGCCACCTCACAGTCTAACTATGGCTACACCTTC. Protein product: CATSQSNYGYTF.

The CDR3 nucleotides are TGTGCCAGCAGCTTAGGGACAGGGGGGAACTACGAGCAGTACTTC. This sequence encodes CASSLGTGGNYEQYF. The chain uses TRBV7-8 and TRBJ2-7; 10 nucleotides line up with TRBD1. With V trimmed by 1 base and J by 3 bases, 3 bases remained unmatched. CDR1 and CDR2 from the germline V gene are SGHVS and FQNEAQ. The length of the CDR3 is 15 residues.

V gene TRBV5-1 combines with J gene TRBJ2-7; the D gene is possibly TRBD1 (5 bases). The CDR3 is made up of 15 amino acids. CDR1 and CDR2 from the germline V gene are SGHRS and YFSETQ. With 5 bases removed from V and 0 bases from J, the gap between germline ends came to 15 bases. CDR3: CASRKKTESSYEQYF. CDR3 bases: TGCGCCAGCAGGAAAAAGACAGAGAGCTCCTACGAGCAGTACTTC. Full variable domain (remainder filled in from reference TRBV5-1 and TRBJ2-7): KAGVTQTPRYLIKTRGQQVTLSCSPISGHRSVSWYQQTPGQGLQFLFEYFSETQRNKGNFPGRFSGRQFSNSRSEMNVSTLELGDSALYLCASRKKTESSYEQYFGPGTRLTVT.

The rearrangement links TRBV6-5 to TRBJ2-7; 9 positions agree with TRBD1. This CDR3 is built from 15 residues. Germline V gene sequence: CDR1 MNHEY, CDR2 SVGAGI. Trimming cost V 3 bases and J 6 bases; bases outside gene matches: 9. The CDR3 nucleotides read TGTGCCAGCAGTTATGGACAGGGGTATGCGTCCGAGCAGTACTTC. It yields the protein CASSYGQGYASEQYF.

This chain uses TRBV6-5 with TRBJ1-1, with D perhaps matching TRBD1 (5 bases). CDR3 length: 15 residues. Between the trimmed V and J ends, which lost 0 bases and 0 bases, there was a span of 8 bases. Per the germline V gene, CDR1 is MNHEY and CDR2 is SVGAGI. For the CDR3, the DNA is TGTGCCAGCAGTTACTCGGACACCCTGAACACTGAAGCTTTCTTT. Protein sequence: CASSYSDTLNTEAFF.

The CDR3 nucleotides are TGCGCCAGCAGCCAGGACAGGAGAACAGATACGCAGTATTTT. Encoded protein: CASSQDRRTDTQYF. The gene calls are TRBV5-1 and TRBJ2-3; 7 bases map to TRBD1. CDR1 is SGHRS and CDR2 is YFSETQ in the germline V gene. V gave up 4 bases and J gave up 3 bases; unmatched junction bases: 5. CDR3 length: 14 amino acids.

For this clone: At one boundary the junction diverges from the germline segment, which might be a read error. At the DNA level, this CDR3 is encoded by other sequences in the same sample as well. This chain joins TRBV4-2 and TRBJ1-6; 10 bases match TRBD1. Per germline, CDR1 LGHNA and CDR2 YNFKEQ. The CDR3 sequence is 15 residues long. In nucleotides, the CDR3 is TGTGCCAGCAGCCAAGGACAGGGGGCGAATTCACCCCTACACTTT. Protein: CASSQGQGANSPLHF.

As for this clone: The junction does not match germline at one end; this may be a read error. This CDR3 reads CASSSSGLAKDKQYF. CDR3 DNA sequence: TGTGCCAGCAGCTCCTCGGGACTAGCGAAAGATAAGCAGTATTTT. The J gene is TRBJ2-3, the V gene TRBV5-6, with 10 bases lining up with TRBD2. This CDR3 is 15 amino acids long. Germline CDR1 reads SGHDT; CDR2 reads YYEEEE.